Listed below are T cell receptor beta chains from one sample, sequenced in a study of shared clonotypes between healthy human individuals. Clones were read by immunoSEQ multiplex PCR, and TCRdb kept only the in-frame ones, dropping some. The data hold some 2.1 million clones, with roughly 95% observed a single time. What was sequenced was naive CD8+ T cells from PBMCs. All receptors derive from a young man in good health. Some clones in this sample may be carry-over from other donors' samples. CDR3s leave out the opening cysteine and the closing phenylalanine or tryptophan.

len,j_gene,v_gene,CDR3aa
16,TRBJ2-1,TRBV28,ASSSYNLDKPKGNEQF
14,TRBJ2-3,TRBV11-2,ASSFGLAASTDTQY
16,TRBJ2-7,TRBV4-3,ASSQDLTREGSSYEQY
14,TRBJ2-7,TRBV7-6,ASSADITGQNYEQY
14,TRBJ2-5,TRBV13,ASSHRELAYQETQY
12,TRBJ2-7,TRBV18,ASSPNVGTYEQY
14,TRBJ1-3,TRBV7-8,ASSLTPGDSGNTIY
14,TRBJ2-3,TRBV5-8,ASSFGLAGGTDTQY
17,TRBJ2-7,TRBV5-8,ASSAYTGTSGRVSYEQY
15,TRBJ2-5,TRBV7-7,ASSLTLSGGVGETQY
16,TRBJ2-1,TRBV27,ASSAYTLEALSYNEQF
12,TRBJ2-3,TRBV9,ASSPGGLAGETY
13,TRBJ2-1,TRBV9,ASSVEWGEGNEQF
15,TRBJ2-1,TRBV4-1,ASSQGLAGVSYNEQF
15,TRBJ2-5,TRBV19,ASRPQWGSGSGETQY
11,TRBJ1-1,TRBV11-2,ASSLGVSTEAF
17,TRBJ2-2,TRBV7-3,ASSLGTSGPRRDTGELF
11,TRBJ2-3,TRBV7-9,ASSSIPSDTQY
13,TRBJ2-7,TRBV11-2,ASSLLAGSSYEQY
13,TRBJ2-1,TRBV7-9,ASSPEYVRYNEQF
14,TRBJ2-7,TRBV28,ASSLWRRESSYEQY
14,TRBJ2-5,TRBV4-2,ASSPLAGAESWTQY
12,TRBJ2-7,TRBV30,AWRPLGLSYEQY
13,TRBJ2-1,TRBV9,ASSVGGPSYNEQF
12,TRBJ2-5,TRBV27,ASSRGREPAPQY
13,TRBJ1-3,TRBV7-8,ASSQGQGQGNTIY
12,TRBJ2-2,TRBV28,ASSLYGNTGELF